The 17 T cell receptor beta chains reported below all come from one sample, sequenced in a study of breast tumors, draining lymph nodes, adjacent tissues. A single record per CDR3 protein comes from TCRdb applying MiXCR to the multiplex PCR reads. The data contain approximately 7,600 distinct CDR3 sequences, over 60% of them singletons. Material: tumor-adjacent breast tissue. The source of these receptors is a female donor with breast cancer. Some clones in this sample may be carry-over from other donors' samples.

This clonotype has only one observation. This rearrangement joins TRBV9 to TRBJ2-5, with TRBD2 matching over 8 bases. This CDR3 is built from 15 residues. The germline gives CDR1 SGDLS, CDR2 YYNGEE. V lost 1 base to trimming and J lost 5 bases; unmatched junction nucleotides: 7. CDR3 region: CASSVTNGGAETQYF. The DNA for the CDR3 is TGTGCCAGCAGCGTAACCAACGGGGGGGCCGAGACCCAGTACTTC.

This clonotype is medium-sized within its sample. The genes are TRBV7-2 and TRBJ2-7, with D maybe TRBD1 (7 bases). Germline CDR1 and CDR2: SGHTA and FQGNSA. V was shortened by 5 bases and J by 7 bases, with 9 bases between the two germline ends. This CDR3 comprises 11 residues. The CDR3 DNA is TGTGCCAGCAGCCCAGGGGGGGAGCAGTACTTC. This encodes CASSPGGEQYF.

The chain is built from TRBV20-1 and TRBJ1-6; D is undetermined. The CDR3 extends over 17 amino acids. Trimming cost V 5 bases and J 0 bases, with 17 bases left between them. CDR1 and CDR2 (germline): DFQATT, SNEGSKA (reference sequence). CDR3: CSAGPLVGSSYNSPLHF. CDR3 DNA sequence: TGCAGTGCTGGTCCATTGGTCGGGAGCTCCTATAATTCACCCCTCCACTTT.

This clonotype is medium-sized. J is TRBJ2-1 and V is TRBV6-4, with D possibly TRBD2 on 6 matching bases. This CDR3 is built from 16 residues. Trimming took off 4 bases at V and 5 bases at J, with 18 bases between the two ends. Per the germline V gene, CDR1 is MRHNA and CDR2 is SNTAGT. The CDR3 region is CASSVNMGLGDNEQFF. The CDR3 bases are TGTGCCAGCAGTGTAAACATGGGACTCGGAGACAATGAGCAGTTCTTC.

The chain is built from TRBV10-1 and TRBJ2-1, with 9 nucleotides matching TRBD2. The J segment lost 4 bases and the V segment lost 0 bases, leaving 7 bases of the junction unmatched. Germline CDR1 reads WNHNN; CDR2 reads SYGVQD (reference sequence). The CDR3 totals 17 residues. CDR3 nucleotides: TGCGCCAGCAGTGAGTCAGATCTAGCGGGGATTTACAATGAGCAGTTCTTC. Its translation: CASSESDLAGIYNEQFF.

As concerns this clonotype: At one end, the junction sequence differs from germline, possibly due to a read error. The chain combines TRBV28 with TRBJ1-3; D remains unclear. CDR1 and CDR2 from the germline V gene are MDHEN and SYDVKM. This CDR3 contains 17 residues. The CDR3 DNA follows: TGTGCCAGCAGTACTTCCAGCATTAGCATCTCTGGAAACGCCATATATTTT. Its translation is CASSTSSISISGNAIYF. The whole variable domain, remainder taken from reference TRBV28 and TRBJ1-3, is DVKVTQSSRYLVKRTGEKVFLECVQDMDHENMFWYRQDPGLGLRLIYFSYDVKMKEKGDIPEGYSVSREKKERFSLILESASTNQTSMYLCASSTSSISISGNAIYFGEGSWLTVV.

The CDR3 nucleotides are TGCGCCAGCAGCCAGGGACCGATCACAGATACGCAGTATTTT. It specifies CASSQGPITDTQYF. This chain connects TRBV5-1 to TRBJ2-3; D may match TRBD1 or TRBD2 (5 bases each). V dropped 4 bases and J dropped 2 bases, with 11 bases sitting between them. Germline V lookup: CDR1 SGHRS, CDR2 YFSETQ. There are 14 residues in the CDR3.

Here the CDR3 DNA reads TGCGCCAGCAGTGAGTCCCTTAGCTCTGAGACCCAGTACTTC. This sequence encodes CASSESLSSETQYF. J is TRBJ2-5 and V is TRBV10-1, with unresolved D. CDR1 is WNHNN, CDR2 SYGVQD, per germline (reference sequence). V was trimmed by 0 bases and J by 5 bases, leaving 10 bases between them. The CDR3 totals 14 residues.

The chain links TRBV20-1 to TRBJ1-5; TRBD1 agrees at 8 bases. The CDR3 consists of 17 residues. Germline CDR1 is DFQATT and CDR2 is SNEGSKA (reference sequence). The junction had 10 bases not matched to a gene; V was cut back by 3 bases and J by 0 bases. The CDR3 is CSASGQGGGYSNQPQHF. The CDR3 DNA sequence: TGCAGTGCTAGCGGACAGGGAGGGGGTTATAGCAATCAGCCCCAGCATTTT.

This clonotype has more than one count but fewer than ten. The chain combines TRBV6-4 with TRBJ2-3, with D perhaps given as TRBD1 or TRBD2 (7 bases each). This CDR3 is built from 15 residues. CDR1 and CDR2 (germline): MRHNA, SNTAGT. The V end lost 0 bases, the J end lost 5 bases, and 12 bases lay between the germline ends. The CDR3 loop is CASSDSTGEGDTQYF. Written as DNA, the CDR3 is TGTGCCAGCAGTGACTCCACAGGGGAGGGAGATACGCAGTATTTT.

This chain joins TRBV2 and TRBJ1-5, with TRBD1 as a possible D gene (6 bases). CDR1 is SNHLY, CDR2 FYNNEI, per germline. Trimming cost V 3 bases and J 0 bases, with 15 bases left between them. This CDR3 contains 17 residues. The CDR3 here is CASSDPKTGYSNQPQHF. CDR3 in DNA: TGTGCCAGCAGTGACCCTAAGACAGGTTATAGCAATCAGCCCCAGCATTTT.

By share, this clonotype ranks as medium-sized. The chain joins TRBV4-1 to TRBJ1-5; D unclear. This CDR3 is built from 15 residues. Per the germline V gene, CDR1 is MGHRA and CDR2 is YSYEKL. Trimming pared 1 base from V and 1 base from J, leaving 8 bases between. CDR3 amino acids: CASSQVRGSNQPQHF. The CDR3 DNA follows: TGCGCCAGCAGCCAAGTCCGAGGGAGCAATCAGCCCCAGCATTTT.

This clonotype was recorded many times. The J gene is TRBJ1-1, the V gene TRBV5-1, with a tentative D call TRBD1 (5 bases). V lost 4 bases, J lost 0 bases, and 16 bases lay in between. The CDR3 runs to 16 residues. Looked up from germline, CDR1 is SGHRS and CDR2 is YFSETQ. CDR3 residues: CASSLGTGELNTEAFF. For the CDR3, the DNA is TGCGCCAGCAGCCTCGGGACCGGGGAGTTGAACACTGAAGCTTTCTTT.

This chain joins TRBV20-1 and TRBJ2-7, with D unresolved. The germline V gene encodes CDR1 DFQATT and CDR2 SNEGSKA (reference sequence). The CDR3 is made up of 11 amino acids. This CDR3 reads CSAAGSYEQYF. The CDR3 DNA reads TGCAGCGCGGCCGGATCCTACGAGCAGTACTTC.

The chain couples TRBV7-8 to TRBJ2-1; 8 positions agree with TRBD2. Germline V gene sequence: CDR1 SGHVS, CDR2 FQNEAQ. V was clipped by 4 bases and J by 8 bases; unmatched bases: 7. This CDR3 is 14 amino acids long. The CDR3: CASSYGLARDEQFF. The DNA of the CDR3 is TGTGCCAGCAGCTACGGACTAGCCAGGGATGAGCAGTTCTTC.

The V gene is TRBV20-1, the J gene TRBJ2-1, with 9 bases matching TRBD2. Germline CDR1 reads DFQATT; CDR2 reads SNEGSKA (reference sequence). V lost 0 bases, J lost 8 bases, and 11 bases stayed unmatched. This CDR3 has 16 amino acids. The CDR3 DNA sequence: TGCAGTGCTAGAGACCCGGGACTAGCTGTTGGCGATGAGCAGTTCTTC. Translating it yields CSARDPGLAVGDEQFF.

Judged by abundance, this clonotype is large. The genes are TRBV20-1 and TRBJ1-5; 7 bases map to TRBD1. CDR1 and CDR2 from the germline V gene are DFQATT and SNEGSKA (reference sequence). The V gene end was trimmed by 5 bases and the J gene end by 7 bases; junction bases not matched to a gene: 8. This CDR3 is built from 13 residues. The CDR3 DNA sequence: TGCAGTGCTCCCCGACAGGGATCCCAGCCCCAGCATTTT. Amino acid sequence: CSAPRQGSQPQHF.